These 29 T cell receptor beta chains originate from one sample sequenced in a study of blood T cell repertoires in COVID-19. TCRdb's table, derived via immunoSEQ multiplex PCR, lists solely in-frame clones and lacks some. The repertoire has approximately 120,000 clones, over 75% of them found once; the top ten carry 6.5% to 8%. Sequences were obtained from peripheral blood. The origin of the receptors is a woman between 50 and 59 years old with acute or convalescent COVID-19.

The chain has TRBV5-1 and TRBJ2-2; 11 bases line up with TRBD1. Trimming took 5 bases from V and 6 from J; bases not matched to a gene: 6. This CDR3 is built from 15 residues. Germline loops: CDR1 SGHRS, CDR2 YFSETQ. The CDR3 sequence is CASRSGTGGPGELFF. Written as DNA, the CDR3 is TGCGCCAGCAGATCCGGGACAGGGGGGCCCGGGGAGCTGTTTTTT.

CDR3 in DNA: TGCGCCAGCAGCCAAGATGCGAGAGAGATGTCCTATGGCTACACCTTC. This encodes CASSQDAREMSYGYTF. V usage is TRBV4-1 and J usage is TRBJ1-2; D call uncertain. CDR1 MGHRA and CDR2 YSYEKL come from the germline V gene. Trimming shortened V by 0 bases and J by 4 bases, and 15 bases separated the two germline ends. The CDR3 has 16 residues.

The chain joins TRBV5-4 to TRBJ1-2, with D unclear. Germline V CDR1 and CDR2: SGHNT, YYREEE (reference sequence). The V end lost 2 bases, the J end lost 5 bases, and 10 bases lay between the germline ends. The CDR3 length is 13 residues. The CDR3 reads CASSFDTLYGYTF. The CDR3 DNA follows: TGTGCCAGCAGCTTTGACACTTTATATGGCTACACCTTC. Based on the CDR3 plus reference TRBV5-4 and TRBJ1-2, the full variable domain is ETGVTQSPTHLIKTRGQQVTLRCSSQSGHNTVSWYQQALGQGPQFIFQYYREEENGRGNFPPRFSGLQFPNYSSELNVNALELDDSALYLCASSFDTLYGYTFGSGTRLTVV.

The genes are TRBV3-1 (or the pseudogene TRBV3-2) and TRBJ2-7; 9 nucleotides align to TRBD2. V trimming: 1 base; J trimming: 9 bases; junction bases outside the gene matches: 4. Germline V lookup: CDR1 LGHDT, CDR2 YNNKEL (reference sequence). CDR3 size: 13 residues. The CDR3 protein is CASSQATSGGQYF. CDR3 DNA: TGTGCCAGCAGCCAAGCGACTAGCGGCGGGCAGTACTTC.

The J gene is TRBJ2-7, the V gene TRBV18, with TRBD1 matching 9 bases. The V gene's germline CDR1 is KGHSH and CDR2 LQKENI. CDR3 length: 17 residues. The trim removed 3 bases at V and 4 bases at J, leaving 13 bases unmatched. In nucleotides, the CDR3 is TGTGCCAGCTCACCTCAAATGTTGGGACAGGGCGGATACGAGCAGTACTTC. It specifies CASSPQMLGQGGYEQYF.

This chain joins TRBV5-4 and TRBJ1-1; no clear D. This CDR3 spans 13 amino acids. V dropped 3 bases and J dropped 2 bases, with 8 bases sitting between them. From germline, CDR1 is SGHNT and CDR2 YYREEE (reference sequence). The CDR3 bases are TGTGCCAGCAGCTCCGGAGTCAACACTGAAGCTTTCTTT. Its translation: CASSSGVNTEAFF.

This sequence joins TRBV5-6 and TRBJ1-2; TRBD1 agrees at 7 bases. The V gene's germline CDR1 is SGHDT and CDR2 YYEEEE. V lost 4 bases to trimming and J lost 3 bases; unmatched junction nucleotides: 6. This CDR3 comprises 14 residues. The CDR3 loop reads CASSPGTVYYGYTF. DNA of the CDR3: TGTGCCAGCAGCCCAGGGACAGTCTACTATGGCTACACCTTC.

V gene TRBV12-5 combines with J gene TRBJ2-7; 8 bases line up with TRBD1. The CDR3 is 15 amino acids. Germline CDR1 reads LGHNT; CDR2 reads FRNRAP. Trimming at V came to 2 bases and at J to 3 bases, leaving 6 bases not matched to a gene. CDR3 residues: CASGLRTGMDYEQYF. The CDR3 region has the DNA TGTGCTAGTGGTTTGAGGACAGGGATGGACTACGAGCAGTACTTC.

The chain couples TRBV3-1 (or the pseudogene TRBV3-2) to TRBJ1-4, with 9 nucleotides matching TRBD1. CDR1 and CDR2 (germline): LGHDT, YNNKEL (reference sequence). This CDR3 is built from 13 residues. J gave up 6 bases and V 6 bases, and 2 bases lay outside the gene matches. The CDR3, as DNA: TGTGCCAGCAGTCGACAGGGGGATGAAAAACTGTTTTTT. This gives the protein CASSRQGDEKLFF.

The genes are TRBV6-1 and TRBJ1-5, with TRBD1 identical over 10 bases. V dropped 5 bases and J dropped 9; count of bases not matched to a gene: 7. The CDR3 sequence is 14 residues long. Germline values: CDR1 MNHNS, CDR2 SASEGT. The CDR3 is CASSSPGQGGPQHF. The CDR3 nucleotides read TGTGCCAGCAGTTCCCCCGGACAGGGGGGGCCCCAGCATTTT.

The rearrangement joins TRBV18 to TRBJ1-2; no reliable D call. V dropped 3 bases and J dropped 4 bases, with 9 bases sitting between them. Germline assignment: CDR1 KGHSH and CDR2 LQKENI. This CDR3 is 13 amino acids long. The CDR3 here is CASSPTQTYGYTF. The CDR3, as DNA: TGTGCCAGCTCACCGACACAGACCTATGGCTACACCTTC.

The chain recombines TRBV28 with TRBJ1-5; 11 bases agree with TRBD1. V was clipped by 3 bases and J by 3 bases; unmatched bases: 7. From germline, CDR1 is MDHEN and CDR2 SYDVKM. The CDR3 spans 17 residues. CDR3 protein: CASSLLAGQGDNQPQHF. The CDR3 DNA is TGTGCCAGCAGTTTGCTGGCGGGACAGGGGGACAATCAGCCCCAGCATTTT.

This chain uses TRBV6-5 with TRBJ1-6; TRBD1 aligns across 9 bases. The CDR3 runs to 13 residues. Germline loops: CDR1 MNHEY, CDR2 SVGAGI. V lost 11 bases to trimming and J lost 7 bases; unmatched junction nucleotides: 6. The CDR3 region has the DNA TGTGCCGGCAACAGGGGGCTGAATTCACCCCTCCACTTT. This sequence encodes CAGNRGLNSPLHF.

This CDR3 reads CAISDFDRGAYEQYF. The DNA of the CDR3 is TGTGCCATCAGTGATTTTGACAGGGGAGCATACGAGCAGTACTTC. The V and J genes are TRBV10-3 and TRBJ2-7, with 8 bases that match TRBD1. V gave up 3 bases and J gave up 4 bases; unmatched junction bases: 8. There are 15 residues in the CDR3. Germline V gene lookup returns CDR1 ENHRY and CDR2 SYGVKD.

This chain links TRBV4-1 with TRBJ2-7; 8 bases agree with TRBD1. The CDR3 loop spans 16 amino acids. With 6 bases clipped from V and 5 bases from J, the junction kept 15 bases outside the gene matches. Germline-derived CDR1 and CDR2 are MGHRA and YSYEKL. CDR3 sequence reads: CASSQIGDRGFDEQYF. In DNA form, the CDR3 reads TGCGCCAGCAGTCAAATAGGTGACAGGGGATTTGACGAGCAGTACTTC.

The CDR3 sequence: CASSPGGGRLYGYTF. DNA of the CDR3: TGTGCCAGCAGTCCCGGGGGGGGGCGCCTCTATGGCTACACCTTC. The V and J genes are TRBV27 and TRBJ1-2; a weak D match, TRBD1 (6 bases). CDR3 size: 15 residues. Trimming removed 5 bases from V and 4 bases from J, with 17 bases in between. Germline CDR1 and CDR2: MNHEY and SMNVEV (reference sequence).

The V gene is TRBV15, the J gene TRBJ2-3; 10 bases are a match to TRBD2. There are 16 residues in the CDR3. The ends lost 1 base at V and 1 base at J; junction bases unmatched: 2. CDR1 LNHNV and CDR2 YYDKDF come from the germline V gene (reference sequence). The CDR3 region has the DNA TGTGCCACCAGCAGAGTAGGGACTAGCGGCACAGATACGCAGTATTTT. Translating gives CATSRVGTSGTDTQYF. Supplemented by reference TRBV15 and TRBJ2-3, the full variable domain reads DAMVIQNPRYQVTQFGKPVTLSCSQTLNHNVMYWYQQKSSQAPKLLFHYYDKDFNNEADTPDNFQSRRPNTSFCFLDIRSPGLGDTAMYLCATSRVGTSGTDTQYFGPGTRLTVL.

V and J are TRBV5-1 and TRBJ2-5; 10 bases match TRBD2. Germline V lookup: CDR1 SGHRS, CDR2 YFSETQ. This CDR3 spans 14 amino acids. Unmatched junction bases numbered 7, after V lost 7 bases and J lost 4 bases. The DNA for the CDR3 is TGCGCCAGCCTCGGGACTAGCGTAGGAGAGACCCAGTACTTC. It translates to CASLGTSVGETQYF.

About this clone: Its ends do not fully match the called genes, so a read error is possible. J is TRBJ1-2 and V is TRBV30, with D unresolved. CDR1 and CDR2 (germline): GTSNPN, SVGIG (reference sequence). CDR3 length equals 15 residues. The CDR3 nucleotides are TGTGCCTGGAGTGTACTAACGGGAGCTAACTTTGGCTACACCTTC. Translating it yields CAWSVLTGANFGYTF.

The rearrangement links TRBV15 to TRBJ1-1; D is possibly TRBD1 (5 bases). Per the germline V gene, CDR1 is LNHNV and CDR2 is YYDKDF (reference sequence). Trimming left V 1 base short and J 13 bases short, with 16 bases between. The CDR3 is 13 amino acids. The CDR3: CATSRGTQGRGFF. In DNA, the CDR3 is TGTGCCACCAGCAGAGGGACCCAGGGTCGAGGTTTCTTT.

In its sample, this clone was seen a few times. V and J are TRBV23-1 and TRBJ2-3; 8 bases line up with TRBD2. TRBV23-1 qualifies as an ORF whose function is uncertain. V gave up 3 bases and J gave up 0 bases; unmatched junction bases: 2. CDR3 size: 15 residues. CDR3 in amino acids: CASSQASGSTDTQYF. The CDR3 DNA reads as TGCGCCAGCAGTCAGGCTAGCGGGAGCACAGATACGCAGTATTTT.

The J gene is TRBJ1-5, the V gene TRBV21-1; the DNA was not compared with TRBD1, the D call given in the table. TRBV21-1 is labeled a pseudogene. The CDR3 is made up of 17 amino acids. This CDR3 reads CASSIRTGGGSNQPQHF. In nucleotides, the CDR3 is TGTGCCAGCAGCATTCGGACAGGGGGAGGGAGCAATCAGCCCCAGCATTTT.

The rearrangement joins TRBV5-1 to TRBJ1-5; D is unclear. The V end lost 0 bases, the J end lost 8 bases, and 9 bases lay between the germline ends. Looked up from germline, CDR1 is SGHRS and CDR2 is YFSETQ. The CDR3 has 13 residues. The CDR3 DNA reads as TGCGCCAGCAGCTTGGGTCGGTACGAGCCCCAGCATTTT. Translation gives CASSLGRYEPQHF.

The rearrangement joins TRBV25-1 to TRBJ1-2; 10 bases map to TRBD1. The V gene end was trimmed by 1 base and the J gene end by 6 bases; junction bases not matched to a gene: 2. The CDR3 covers 14 residues. Germline V gene data show CDR1 as MGHDK and CDR2 as SYGVNS. In DNA form, the CDR3 reads TGTGCCAGCAGTGAATGGGACAGGGGACATGGCTACACCTTC. Encoded protein: CASSEWDRGHGYTF.

This rearrangement joins TRBV18 to TRBJ1-2; no definite D call. Germline CDR1 reads KGHSH; CDR2 reads LQKENI. Trimming removed 3 bases from V and 6 bases from J, with 11 bases in between. The CDR3 runs to 13 residues. The CDR3 DNA sequence: TGTGCCAGCTCACCGGGAGTTTACGATGGCTACACCTTC. The encoded protein is CASSPGVYDGYTF.

The chain links TRBV5-6 to TRBJ1-2; D perhaps matches TRBD1 (6 bases). Trimming pared 3 bases from V and 6 bases from J, leaving 21 bases between. This CDR3 comprises 16 residues. CDR1 is SGHDT and CDR2 is YYEEEE in the germline V gene. The CDR3 loop reads CASSSPRQGFSNGYTF. CDR3 coding DNA: TGTGCCAGCAGCTCTCCCCGTCAGGGGTTTAGCAATGGCTACACCTTC.

The chain has TRBV30 and TRBJ2-7; a possible D gene is TRBD2 (6 bases). CDR3 length equals 14 residues. Trimming left V 0 bases short and J 3 bases short, with 12 bases between. Per the germline V gene, CDR1 is GTSNPN and CDR2 is SVGIG (reference sequence). The CDR3 nucleotides read TGTGCCTGGAGTGTAGGAGGGAGCCACTACGAGCAGTACTTC. It translates to CAWSVGGSHYEQYF.

The CDR3 sequence is CASAQTQGSGYTF. For the CDR3, the DNA is TGTGCCAGCGCCCAGACACAGGGGAGCGGCTACACCTTC. The rearrangement joins TRBV18 to TRBJ1-2, with TRBD1 matching 7 bases. Unmatched junction bases numbered 11, after V lost 8 bases and J lost 8 bases. CDR3 length equals 13 residues. From germline, CDR1 is KGHSH and CDR2 LQKENI.

This clone was seen a few times. This chain uses TRBV2 with TRBJ2-7; no clear D gene. CDR3 length equals 12 residues. Trimming removed 6 bases from V and 6 bases from J, with 12 bases in between. Germline CDR1 and CDR2: SNHLY and FYNNEI. CDR3 sequence: CASRSSVPEQYF. The DNA of the CDR3 is TGTGCCAGCAGGTCCTCAGTCCCCGAGCAGTACTTC.